A single sample gave rise to the 26 T cell receptor beta chains below, sequenced in a study of control samples from healthy donors and cancer patients. Some clones are missing from TCRdb's copy, which holds only in-frame ones; the method was immunoSEQ multiplex PCR. The top ten clones hold approximately 1.7% of a sample with under 150,000 clones, more than 85% of them seen once. The sample taken for sequencing was PBMCs. The receptor source for this set is a man between 45 and 60 years old with head and neck cancer.

This chain uses TRBV6-2 or TRBV6-3 with TRBJ1-3, with D maybe TRBD1 (5 bases). The CDR3 runs 16 residues. CDR1 and CDR2 (germline): MNHEY, SVGEGT. With 2 bases removed from V and 2 bases from J, the gap between germline ends came to 13 bases. The CDR3 coding sequence is TGTGCCAGCAGTTACGAAGGGGCCTTCACTGGAAACACCATATATTTT. It yields the protein CASSYEGAFTGNTIYF.

The chain carries TRBV9 and TRBJ2-1; 7 bases fit TRBD1. Germline-derived CDR1 and CDR2 are SGDLS and YYNGEE. With 4 bases clipped from V and 7 bases from J, the junction kept 5 bases outside the gene matches. The CDR3 extends over 13 amino acids. The CDR3, as DNA: TGTGCCAGCAGCCCCGACAGGGTGAATGAGCAGTTCTTC. Protein sequence: CASSPDRVNEQFF. Looking up the rest from reference TRBV9 and TRBJ2-1 gives the full variable domain: DSGVTQTPKHLITATGQRVTLRCSPRSGDLSVYWYQQSLDQGLQFLIQYYNGEERAKGNILERFSAQQFPDLHSELNLSSLELGDSALYFCASSPDRVNEQFFGPGTRLTVL.

CDR3 protein: CASSLAVNTEAFF. The CDR3, as DNA: TGTGCCAGCAGCTTAGCGGTGAACACTGAAGCTTTCTTT. The V call is TRBV11-1, the J call TRBJ1-1, with unresolved D. V lost 0 bases, J lost 0 bases, and 2 bases lay in between. The length of the CDR3 is 13 residues. Germline assignment: CDR1 SGHAT and CDR2 FQDESV (reference sequence).

This CDR3 reads CASSSQGLGSEQYF. For the CDR3, the DNA is TGTGCCAGCAGTTCACAGGGTCTGGGGTCCGAGCAGTACTTC. V gene TRBV27 combines with J gene TRBJ2-7; TRBD1 is a possible D gene (6 bases). The CDR3 runs 14 residues. Germline CDR1 and CDR2: MNHEY and SMNVEV (reference sequence). The V and J ends lost 4 bases and 6 bases respectively, with 16 bases between them.

The chain employs TRBV7-8 and TRBJ1-1; TRBD1 matches at 9 bases. The CDR3 has 17 amino acids. V was clipped by 1 base and J by 2 bases; unmatched bases: 8. Germline-derived CDR1 and CDR2 are SGHVS and FQNEAQ. CDR3 protein: CASSLGGQGNYNTEAFF. The CDR3 bases are TGTGCCAGCAGCTTAGGAGGACAGGGGAATTATAACACTGAAGCTTTCTTT.

This chain joins TRBV14 and TRBJ2-7, with 9 positions matching TRBD1. Trimming at V came to 4 bases and at J to 1 base, leaving 8 bases not matched to a gene. The CDR3 totals 16 residues. The germline gives CDR1 SGHDN, CDR2 FVKESK. As DNA, the CDR3 is TGTGCCAGCAGCCTCATGACAGGGGGAAGGTCCTACGAGCAGTACTTC. Its protein product is CASSLMTGGRSYEQYF.

This clone showed up just once. The chain couples TRBV3-1 (or the pseudogene TRBV3-2) to TRBJ2-5; unclear D gene. This CDR3 comprises 13 residues. CDR1 is LGHDT, CDR2 YNNKEL, per germline (reference sequence). Trimming took 6 bases from V and 5 from J, leaving 13 bases between them. The CDR3: CASSPTQRETQYF. The CDR3 DNA reads as TGTGCCAGCAGTCCGACCCAACGGGAGACCCAGTACTTC.

The chain links TRBV29-1 to TRBJ2-7; possible D gene TRBD2, 5 bases. V lost 4 bases, J lost 5 bases, and 12 bases lay in between. Germline V lookup: CDR1 SQVTM, CDR2 ANQGSEA. The CDR3 is 12 residues long. The CDR3 loop reads CSVGERYHEQYF. In DNA, the CDR3 is TGCAGCGTTGGGGAGAGGTACCACGAGCAGTACTTC.

V and J are TRBV6-5 and TRBJ1-2; D ambiguous. The CDR3 extends over 13 amino acids. V gave up 6 bases and J gave up 8 bases, with 16 bases separating them. CDR1 is MNHEY, CDR2 SVGAGI, per germline. CDR3 bases: TGTGCCAGCAGGGGCCCGGTGAATGGCGGCTACACCTTC. It is translated as CASRGPVNGGYTF.

This clone showed up just once. The chain couples TRBV7-2 to TRBJ2-7; D may match TRBD1 or TRBD2 (5 bases each). V was pared by 1 base and J by 1 base, with 11 bases between. Germline V gene lookup returns CDR1 SGHTA and CDR2 FQGNSA. The CDR3 runs 15 residues. The CDR3 DNA follows: TGTGCCAGCAGCTTAGGAGGGGCCCAATCCTACGAGCAGTACTTC. Translating gives CASSLGGAQSYEQYF.

The chain combines TRBV5-1 with TRBJ2-2; unclear D gene. Germline CDR1 is SGHRS and CDR2 is YFSETQ. Trimming shortened V by 0 bases and J by 1 base, and 7 bases separated the two germline ends. This CDR3 contains 15 residues. The CDR3 is CASSLETGNTGELFF. The DNA for the CDR3 is TGCGCCAGCAGCTTGGAAACCGGGAACACCGGGGAGCTGTTTTTT.

The chain is built from TRBV7-6 and TRBJ2-4; 8 bases map to TRBD2. CDR1 is SGHVS and CDR2 is FNYEAQ in the germline V gene. V lost 1 base, J lost 5 bases, and 4 bases stayed unmatched. The CDR3 length is 15 residues. CDR3 sequence: CASSLESAGENIQYF. The CDR3 coding sequence is TGTGCCAGCAGCTTAGAGTCAGCGGGGGAAAACATTCAGTACTTC.

In this sample, this clone turned up once. The junction and the germline gene differ at one end; a read error may be behind it. This sequence joins TRBV7-3 and TRBJ1-6; tentative D call: TRBD1 (6 bases). Germline CDR1 SGHTA, CDR2 FQGTGA. The CDR3 runs 15 residues. For the CDR3, the DNA is TGTGCCAGCAGCCTAACCGGGACAAGTAATTCACCCCTCCACTTT. Its protein is CASSLTGTSNSPLHF.

V usage is TRBV7-2 and J usage is TRBJ1-3, with D tentatively TRBD1 (6 bases). V was shortened by 6 bases and J by 3 bases, with 12 bases between the two germline ends. The length of the CDR3 is 14 residues. Germline CDR1 is SGHTA and CDR2 is FQGNSA. CDR3 residues: CASRKGGGGNTIYF. CDR3 nucleotide sequence: TGTGCCAGCAGAAAAGGGGGTGGTGGAAACACCATATATTTT.

The J gene is TRBJ1-2, the V gene TRBV18; possible D gene TRBD1, 5 bases. Trimming stripped 5 bases from V and 4 bases from J, with 14 bases between. This CDR3 is 14 amino acids long. From germline, CDR1 is KGHSH and CDR2 LQKENI. The CDR3 here is CASSADTLLYGYTF. In nucleotides, the CDR3 is TGTGCCAGCTCAGCGGACACGCTACTCTATGGCTACACCTTC.

The J gene is TRBJ1-2, the V gene TRBV7-9; no definite D call. CDR1 and CDR2 (germline): SEHNR, FQNEAQ (reference sequence). The CDR3 runs 11 residues. With 11 bases removed from V and 7 bases from J, the gap between germline ends came to 14 bases. The DNA for the CDR3 is TGTGCCGCACCGGATGGGGTTGGCTACACCTTC. Protein: CAAPDGVGYTF.

The chain couples TRBV6-5 to TRBJ1-1, with TRBD1 identical over 10 bases. Germline V gene data show CDR1 as MNHEY and CDR2 as SVGAGI. The CDR3 runs 15 residues. J lost 7 bases, V lost 8 bases, and 13 bases had no gene match. Here the CDR3 reads CASQGMEGQGIEAFF. The CDR3 DNA reads as TGTGCCAGCCAGGGGATGGAGGGACAGGGGATTGAAGCTTTCTTT.

This clone was observed once. This chain connects TRBV7-2 to TRBJ1-2; no reliable D call. CDR1 SGHTA and CDR2 FQGNSA come from the germline V gene. The CDR3 totals 13 residues. Between the trimmed V and J ends, which lost 3 bases and 4 bases, there was a span of 9 bases. The DNA for the CDR3 is TGTGCCAGCAGCTTGGGGTTGACCTATGGCTACACCTTC. Its protein product is CASSLGLTYGYTF.

This chain uses TRBV27 with TRBJ2-3, with D perhaps matching TRBD2 (7 bases). This CDR3 has 15 amino acids. Germline CDR1 is MNHEY and CDR2 is SMNVEV (reference sequence). V lost 8 bases and J 1 base, leaving 16 bases between the germline ends. The CDR3 spells CASRWGGPRTDTQYF. The DNA of the CDR3 is TGTGCCAGCCGATGGGGGGGCCCCCGCACAGATACGCAGTATTTT.

The rearrangement uses TRBV13 and TRBJ2-2; 8 nucleotides agree with TRBD1. V lost 4 bases and J lost 1; bases outside the gene matches: 5. Germline lookup yields CDR1 PRHDT and CDR2 FYEKMQ (reference sequence). CDR3 length: 16 amino acids. The DNA of the CDR3 is TGTGCCAGCAGCTCGTACAGGGGGGAGAACACCGGGGAGCTGTTTTTT. It encodes CASSSYRGENTGELFF.

The rearrangement joins TRBV7-2 to TRBJ1-5; D might be TRBD1 (5 bases). The CDR3 is made up of 15 amino acids. Trimming cost V 2 bases and J 5 bases, with 13 bases left between them. CDR1 is SGHTA, CDR2 FQGNSA, per germline. The CDR3 DNA is TGTGCCAGCAGCTTATGGACGGGGCTGTATCAGCCCCAGCATTTT. Translating gives CASSLWTGLYQPQHF.

The chain links TRBV6-5 to TRBJ2-5; 9 bases match TRBD2. V trimming: 0 bases; J trimming: 4 bases; junction bases outside the gene matches: 0. Germline V gene data show CDR1 as MNHEY and CDR2 as SVGAGI. The CDR3 is 14 residues long. The CDR3 region is CASSYSTSGETQYF. As DNA, the CDR3 is TGTGCCAGCAGTTACTCGACTAGCGGAGAGACCCAGTACTTC.

This chain joins TRBV28 and TRBJ2-4; D gene ambiguous. The CDR3 loop spans 15 amino acids. The germline CDR1 and CDR2 sequences are MDHEN and SYDVKM. The V end was cut by 5 bases, the J end by 5 bases, with 16 bases between. The CDR3 loop reads CASSRPGLTENIQYF. The CDR3 DNA follows: TGTGCCAGCAGTCGCCCCGGGCTGACCGAAAACATTCAGTACTTC.

This rearrangement joins TRBV11-2 to TRBJ1-2, with unresolved D. Germline-derived CDR1 and CDR2 are SGHAT and FQNNGV. This CDR3 has 13 amino acids. V was cut by 4 bases and J by 8 bases, with 14 bases left in between. The CDR3 DNA sequence: TGTGCCAGCAGCTCTTTGACGCGGGGAGGCTACACCTTC. Translated: CASSSLTRGGYTF.

This chain uses TRBV11-2 with TRBJ2-2; 7 positions match TRBD1. V shed 5 bases, J shed 5 bases, and the junction held 11 bases outside the gene matches. The CDR3 is 16 residues long. Germline values: CDR1 SGHAT, CDR2 FQNNGV. As DNA, the CDR3 is TGTGCCAGCAGCCACCGGACAGGCCAGGGGACCGGGGAGCTGTTTTTT. Residues: CASSHRTGQGTGELFF. Full variable domain (remainder filled in from reference TRBV11-2 and TRBJ2-2): EAGVAQSPRYKIIEKRQSVAFWCNPISGHATLYWYQQILGQGPKLLIQFQNNGVVDDSQLPKDRFSAERLKGVDSTLKIQPAKLEDSAVYLCASSHRTGQGTGELFFGEGSRLTVL.

V and J are TRBV6-2 or TRBV6-3 and TRBJ2-3, with D possibly being TRBD2 (5 bases). From germline, CDR1 is MNHEY and CDR2 SVGEGT. This CDR3 is built from 16 residues. V was trimmed by 0 bases and J by 4 bases, leaving 14 bases between them. CDR3 nucleotide sequence: TGTGCCAGCAGTTACTCGCGTACTAGTGGCCCAGATACGCAGTATTTT. Its translation: CASSYSRTSGPDTQYF.